The entry that follows covers one TCR beta chain sequence. Its specificity is not known. The study made its TCR cDNA through 5'RACE template switching. That step introduced a universal primer site along with UMIs. TCRdb fed the 5' RACE reads into MiXCR, producing one record per CDR3 protein. The sample carries roughly 340,000 distinct CDR3 sequences, roughly 8.7% recorded once. Trimming left V 8 bases short and J 1 base short, with 11 bases between. Germline loops: CDR1 MGHDK, CDR2 SYGVNS. The CDR3 spans 13 residues. The sample is drawn from a study of T cells after yellow fever vaccination. Study-wide results and caveats: Peaking faster, on day 5 versus 15, the secondary response was nonetheless weaker. Most clones from primary vaccination resurfaced after the booster (about 96% CD4, over 75% CD8).

The rearrangement links TRBV25-1 to TRBJ2-5; D is tentatively TRBD1 or TRBD2 (6 bases each). Sequences were derived from PBMCs, sampled on the day of the first yellow fever vaccination. The source of this sequence is a man between 18 and 29 years old who received the YFV17D yellow fever vaccine. The CDR3, as DNA: TGTGCCAGCGCAGGGGACTTCCAAGAGACCCAGTACTTC. This encodes CASAGDFQETQYF. The whole variable domain, filled in from reference TRBV25-1 and TRBJ2-5, reads EADIYQTPRYLVIGTGKKITLECSQTMGHDKMYWYQQDPGMELHLIHYSYGVNSTEKGDLSSESTVSRIRTEHFPLTLESARPSHTSQYLCASAGDFQETQYFGPGTRLLVL.